The present entry profiles one TCR beta chain with its context. No cognate antigen has been identified for it. The record has no base qualities; no much larger clone is one base away. This record belongs to a study of T-cell reconstitution after alpha-beta-depleted transplantation in children (dated by TCRdb to between 2015 and 2016). Looking at the study overall: The study quantitatively tracked T-cell immune reconstitution after TCRalphabeta/CD19-depleted allogeneic hematopoietic cell transplantation in children using TCR repertoire profiling.

What the study reported, not specific to this receptor: Hyperexpanded clone frequencies declined over subsequent months; after one year, T-cell counts and TCRbeta diversity were mostly attributed to newly produced T cells. About two months after transplant, the apparently early recovery of alphabetaT-cell counts reportedly depended on just several hundred clones that had expanded rapidly and came from non-depleted graft cells. In some patients, high TCRbeta diversity at day 60 was attributed to recipient T cells and intrathymic progenitors that had survived conditioning.

The cysteine opens and the phenylalanine closes a CDR3 of 15 amino acids. The read is trimmed to its CDR3 DNA, 45 bases read in frame from base 1. V and J are trimmed by 5 bases and 3 bases, and the gene matches miss 10 bases of the junction. The germline V gene supplies CDR1 SGHRS and CDR2 YFSETQ. Explained via the paper, the treatment or condition label denotes: allogeneic hematopoietic cell transplantation with graft depleted of TCRalphabeta T cells and CD19 B cells. The children who served as transplant recipients had been given grafts of TCRalphabeta/CD19-depleted allogeneic hematopoietic cells. The method behind the library was PCR. The data were produced on an Illumina HiSeq 2500. Molecular barcoding was employed in the preparation of TCR libraries, with unique molecular identifiers being used to normalize TCRbeta repertoire quantification. TCRdb passed the public sequencing reads through fastp at Q25 and MiXCR, retaining productive beta sequences. One record per CDR3 amino acid sequence lists the most common genes and DNA. This sample has hundreds of thousands of distinct CDR3 sequences in its table, and about a sixth of those were observed once. The ten biggest clones cover over 25% of the sample.

Here the sequenced sample was PBMCs, mostly from graft donor cells, taken 360 days after TCRalphabeta/CD19-depleted stem cell transplant. The receptor was derived from a boy under three years old who had a stem cell transplant for Wiskott-Aldrich syndrome, so the T cells may come from the graft donor. Rearrangement joined TRBV5-1 to TRBJ2-7; TRBD2 matches 8 bases in the middle. The CDR3 sequence is CASRPGLARNYEQYF. The nucleotide sequence is given as TGCGCCAGCAGACCCGGACTAGCTCGGAACTACGAGCAGTACTTC.